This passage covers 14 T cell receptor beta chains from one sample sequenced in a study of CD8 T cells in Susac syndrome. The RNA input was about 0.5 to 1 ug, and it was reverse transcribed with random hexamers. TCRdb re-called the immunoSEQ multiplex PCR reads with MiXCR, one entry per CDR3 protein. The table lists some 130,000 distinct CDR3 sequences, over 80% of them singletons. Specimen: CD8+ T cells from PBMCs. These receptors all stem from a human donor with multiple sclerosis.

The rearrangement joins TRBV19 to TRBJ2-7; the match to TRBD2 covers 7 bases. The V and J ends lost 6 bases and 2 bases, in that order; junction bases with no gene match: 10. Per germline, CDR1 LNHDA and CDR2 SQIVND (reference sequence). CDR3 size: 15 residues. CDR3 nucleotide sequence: TGTGCCAGTAGCGCCGCCCTGGGAGGGGCCTACGAGCAGTACGTC. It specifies CASSAALGGAYEQYV.

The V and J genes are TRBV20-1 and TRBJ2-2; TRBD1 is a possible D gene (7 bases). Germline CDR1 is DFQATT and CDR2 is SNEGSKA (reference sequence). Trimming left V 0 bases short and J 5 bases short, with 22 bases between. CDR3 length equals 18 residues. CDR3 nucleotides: TGCAGTGCTAGAGACTCAGGGGGGCTTGGTTCTAGGACCGGGGAGCTGTTTTTT. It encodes CSARDSGGLGSRTGELFF.

The CDR3 is CASSPDLGSRLDGQYF. CDR3 in DNA: TGCGCCAGCAGCCCTGACTTGGGCAGTCGGTTGGATGGGCAGTACTTC. This sequence joins TRBV5-1 and TRBJ2-7; D remains unclear. CDR1 and CDR2 from the germline V gene are SGHRS and YFSETQ. Between the trimmed V and J ends, which lost 4 bases and 9 bases, there was a span of 26 bases. The CDR3 totals 16 residues.

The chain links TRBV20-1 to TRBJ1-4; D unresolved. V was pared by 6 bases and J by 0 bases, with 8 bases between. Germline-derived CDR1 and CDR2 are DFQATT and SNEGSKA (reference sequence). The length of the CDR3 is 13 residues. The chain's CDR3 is CSANYPTNEKLFF. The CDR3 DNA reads TGCAGTGCCAATTATCCAACTAATGAAAAACTGTTTTTT.

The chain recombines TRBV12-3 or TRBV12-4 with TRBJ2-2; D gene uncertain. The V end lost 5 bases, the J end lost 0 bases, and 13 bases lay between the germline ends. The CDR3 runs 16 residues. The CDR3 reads CASSLWATSNTGELFF. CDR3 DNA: TGTGCCAGCAGTCTATGGGCGACTTCGAACACCGGGGAGCTGTTTTTT.

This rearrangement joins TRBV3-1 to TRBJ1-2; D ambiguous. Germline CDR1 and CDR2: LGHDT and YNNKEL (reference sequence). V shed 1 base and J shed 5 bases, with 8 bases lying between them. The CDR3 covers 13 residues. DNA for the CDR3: TGTGCCAGCAGCCAAGGGACCGAGTATGGCTACACCTTC. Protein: CASSQGTEYGYTF.

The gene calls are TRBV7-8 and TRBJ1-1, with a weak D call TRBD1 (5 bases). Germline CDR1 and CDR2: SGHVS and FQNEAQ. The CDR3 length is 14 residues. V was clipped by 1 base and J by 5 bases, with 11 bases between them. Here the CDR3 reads CASSLGGPRTEAFF. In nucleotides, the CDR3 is TGTGCCAGCAGCTTAGGGGGCCCGAGGACTGAAGCTTTCTTT.

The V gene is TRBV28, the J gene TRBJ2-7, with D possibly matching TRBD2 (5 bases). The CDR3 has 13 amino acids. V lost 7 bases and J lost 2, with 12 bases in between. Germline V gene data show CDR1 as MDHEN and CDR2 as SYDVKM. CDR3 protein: CASMGTGTYEQYF. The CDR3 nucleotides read TGTGCCAGCATGGGTACGGGAACCTACGAGCAGTACTTC. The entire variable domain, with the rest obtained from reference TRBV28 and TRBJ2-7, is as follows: DVKVTQSSRYLVKRTGEKVFLECVQDMDHENMFWYRQDPGLGLRLIYFSYDVKMKEKGDIPEGYSVSREKKERFSLILESASTNQTSMYLCASMGTGTYEQYFGPGTRLTVT.

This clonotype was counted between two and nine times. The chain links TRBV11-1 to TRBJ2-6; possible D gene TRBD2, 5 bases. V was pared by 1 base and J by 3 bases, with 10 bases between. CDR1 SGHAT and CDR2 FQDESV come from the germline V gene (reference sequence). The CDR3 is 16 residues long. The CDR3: CASSLVSGIGANVLTF. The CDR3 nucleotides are TGTGCCAGCAGCTTAGTGTCCGGGATTGGGGCCAACGTCCTGACTTTC. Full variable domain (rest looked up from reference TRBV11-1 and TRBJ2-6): EAEVAQSPRYKITEKSQAVAFWCDPISGHATLYWYRQILGQGPELLVQFQDESVVDDSQLPKDRFSAERLKGVDSTLKIQPAELGDSAMYLCASSLVSGIGANVLTFGAGSRLTVL.

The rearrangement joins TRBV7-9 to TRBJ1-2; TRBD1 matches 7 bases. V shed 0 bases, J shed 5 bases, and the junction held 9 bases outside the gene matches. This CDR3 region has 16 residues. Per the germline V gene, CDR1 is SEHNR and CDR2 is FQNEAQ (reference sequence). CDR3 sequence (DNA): TGTGCCAGCAGCTTAGCAGACAGGGAATTAGCGTATGGCTACACCTTC. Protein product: CASSLADRELAYGYTF.

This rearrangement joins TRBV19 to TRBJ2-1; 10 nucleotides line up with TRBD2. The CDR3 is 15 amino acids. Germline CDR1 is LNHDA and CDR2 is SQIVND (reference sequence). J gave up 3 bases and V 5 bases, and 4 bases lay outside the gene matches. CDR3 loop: CASSLGTSDYNEQFF. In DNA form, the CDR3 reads TGTGCCAGTAGTTTGGGGACTAGCGACTACAATGAGCAGTTCTTC.

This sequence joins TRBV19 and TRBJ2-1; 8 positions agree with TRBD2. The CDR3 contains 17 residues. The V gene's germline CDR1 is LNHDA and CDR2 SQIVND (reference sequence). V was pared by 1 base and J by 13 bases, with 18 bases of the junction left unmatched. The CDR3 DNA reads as TGTGCCAGTAGTATAGTTTTCGGGGGAGCGGGGGAAGGAGGTCAGTTCTTC. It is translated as CASSIVFGGAGEGGQFF.

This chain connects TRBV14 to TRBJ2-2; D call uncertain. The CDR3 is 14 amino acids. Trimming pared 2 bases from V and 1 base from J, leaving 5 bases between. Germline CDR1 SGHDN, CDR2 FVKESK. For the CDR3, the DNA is TGTGCCAGCAGCCAACCAGGGAACACCGGGGAGCTGTTTTTT. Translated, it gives CASSQPGNTGELFF.

CDR3 nucleotide sequence: TGTGCCAGCAGCTCCCCGGACCGAATTGGATCCGGGGAGCTGTTTTTT. Translated, it gives CASSSPDRIGSGELFF. The chain recombines TRBV11-2 with TRBJ2-2; the D is unclear. This CDR3 is built from 16 residues. V shed 4 bases and J shed 6 bases, with 18 bases lying between them. Germline assignment: CDR1 SGHAT and CDR2 FQNNGV.